Listed below are T cell receptor beta chains from one sample, sequenced in a study of T-cell reconstitution after alpha-beta-depleted transplantation in children. TCRdb re-called the PCR reads through MiXCR, storing one row per CDR3 protein. Seen here are about 610,000 distinct CDR3 sequences, roughly 10% observed once, and the top ten hold less than 5%. Sequencing was performed on PBMCs from the stem cell graft donor, taken from the stem cell graft. The origin of the receptors is a human donor who donated a stem cell graft to a child with acute myeloid leukemia. Each CDR3 is given with its conserved first and last residue. D genes are given only for firm matches. Rows may omit the clone size; those that give it use once, few, many or a size class.

v_call,j_call,clone_size,d_call,cdr3_nt,cdr3_aa
TRBV14,TRBJ2-1,many,TRBD2,TGTGCCAGCAGCCTAAGGGGTCTAGCGGGAGGCTACAATGAGCAGTTCTTC,CASSLRGLAGGYNEQFF
TRBV24-1,TRBJ2-1,few,TRBD2,TGTGCCACCCGGGCTAGCGGGAGTGGTGAGCAGTTCTTC,CATRASGSGEQFF
TRBV5-1,TRBJ2-1,few,TRBD1,TGCGCCAGCAGCCCCCAAGGGGGCTTAAGGGATGAGCAGTTCTTC,CASSPQGGLRDEQFF
TRBV18,TRBJ1-3,few,.,TGTGCCAGCTCGTCGGACAGAAACACCATATATTTT,CASSSDRNTIYF
TRBV7-9,TRBJ2-2,few,TRBD2,TGTGCCAGTGAGAGCGGGAGACGTGACACCGGGGAGCTGTTTTTT,CASESGRRDTGELFF
TRBV7-8,TRBJ2-7,.,.,TGTGCCAGCAGCCGATCCCGGGACATCTACGAGCAGTACTTC,CASSRSRDIYEQYF
TRBV19,TRBJ2-1,.,.,TGTGCCAGTACCCCTCCGGGGGGCAGTGAGCAGTTCTTC,CASTPPGGSEQFF
TRBV11-2,TRBJ2-5,many,TRBD2,TGTGCCAGCAGCTTACGACTAGCGGGAGATGAGACCCAGTACTTC,CASSLRLAGDETQYF
TRBV12-3/TRBV12-4,TRBJ1-3,.,TRBD1,TGTGCCAGCAGTTTATGGGACAGGGGTTACACCATATATTTT,CASSLWDRGYTIYF
TRBV28,TRBJ2-7,.,.,TGTGCCAGCAGTTTTAGAACTAACGAGCAGTACTTC,CASSFRTNEQYF
TRBV19,TRBJ1-2,many,TRBD1,TGTGCCAGTAGTATAGACCCTGGGACAGGGCGCTATGGCTACACCTTC,CASSIDPGTGRYGYTF
TRBV12-3/TRBV12-4,TRBJ2-7,.,TRBD1,TGTGCCAGCAGAATCGGACAGGGGAGCGGACACGAGCAGTACTTC,CASRIGQGSGHEQYF
TRBV27,TRBJ1-4,.,.,TGTGCCAGCAGTGGGAACCCACGAAAAAGTGAAAAACTGTTTTTT,CASSGNPRKSEKLFF
TRBV6-2/TRBV6-3,TRBJ2-1,.,TRBD2,TGTGCCAGCAGTTACTCGGGAGGGCCCCATAATGAGCAGTTCTTC,CASSYSGGPHNEQFF
TRBV15,TRBJ2-3,.,.,TGTGCCACCAGCAGTGCAGGAGGGGATACGCAGTATTTT,CATSSAGGDTQYF
TRBV10-3,TRBJ1-2,many,TRBD1,TGTGCCATCAGTGAGTACAGGGGCCAAGGCTACACCTTC,CAISEYRGQGYTF
TRBV6-1,TRBJ2-2,.,.,TGTGCCAGTTGGGGGGCGAACACCGGGGAGCTGTTTTTT,CASWGANTGELFF
TRBV20-1,TRBJ1-5,many,TRBD1,TGCAGTGCTAGGGCTCCCGGGACAGGTTATAGCAATCAGCCCCAGCATTTT,CSARAPGTGYSNQPQHF
TRBV6-4,TRBJ2-1,few,.,TGTGCCAGCAGTGACTCTCGCCCCGGGCAGTTCTTC,CASSDSRPGQFF
TRBV27,TRBJ2-1,.,.,TGTGCCAGCAGTTTATTTCCGGGATCATCCTACAATGAGCAGTTCTTC,CASSLFPGSSYNEQFF
TRBV29-1,TRBJ2-2,.,.,TGCAGCGTTGCGGCCGCAGGCACCGGGGAGCTGTTTTTT,CSVAAAGTGELFF
TRBV7-9,TRBJ2-5,.,TRBD1,TGTGCCAGCAGCTTGACCGACAGGGTCCAAGAGACCCAGTACTTC,CASSLTDRVQETQYF
TRBV12-3/TRBV12-4,TRBJ2-7,.,.,TGTGCCAGCAGCCCGGGGGGACAGGCCGACTACGAGCAGTACTTC,CASSPGGQADYEQYF
TRBV12-3/TRBV12-4,TRBJ1-2,.,.,TGTGCCAGCAGTTTGGGGGGGCTGCTCTATGGCTACACCTTC,CASSLGGLLYGYTF
TRBV20-1,TRBJ1-2,.,.,TGCAGTGCGAGAGGGTCCGCATATAACTATGGCTACACCTTC,CSARGSAYNYGYTF
TRBV10-3,TRBJ1-5,.,.,TGTGCCATCAGTGAGTCCGGCGAGGTAGGGAATCAGCCCCAGCATTTT,CAISESGEVGNQPQHF
TRBV20-1,TRBJ2-3,many,.,TGCAGTGCTAGGGCGGACTTCACAGATACGCAGTATTTT,CSARADFTDTQYF
TRBV27,TRBJ1-5,few,TRBD1,TGTGCCAGCAAACTGACAGGGGTACGCAATCAGCCCCAGCATTTT,CASKLTGVRNQPQHF
TRBV5-1,TRBJ2-1,.,TRBD2,TGCGCCAGCAGCTTGGCTCCGGGAGGAACCTACAATGAGCAGTTCTTC,CASSLAPGGTYNEQFF
TRBV7-2,TRBJ2-5,many,.,TGTGCCAGCAGCTTACCTAGTCAAGAGACCCAGTACTTC,CASSLPSQETQYF
TRBV20-1,TRBJ1-5,.,TRBD1,TGCAGTGCTAGTCTACCAGGGGGCGCCTCTGGTCAGCCCCAGCATTTT,CSASLPGGASGQPQHF
TRBV5-5,TRBJ1-2,few,.,TGTGCCAGCAGCTTGGCTTTTGGCTACACCTTC,CASSLAFGYTF
TRBV20-1,TRBJ2-3,many,TRBD2,TGCAGTGCTCCCTCCGGGACTAGTCTAATTCTAAGGGATACGCAGTATTTT,CSAPSGTSLILRDTQYF
TRBV12-3/TRBV12-4,TRBJ2-1,few,.,TGTGCCAGCAGTTCGGGGTCCCACGGAGGTGAGCAGTTCTTC,CASSSGSHGGEQFF
TRBV20-1,TRBJ2-3,.,TRBD2,TGCAGTGCTAACCAATGGAAGGTAGCGGGAGTGCCAGATACGCAGTATTTT,CSANQWKVAGVPDTQYF
TRBV4-2,TRBJ2-7,many,TRBD2,TGTGCCAGCAGCCAAGAACTAGCGGCCACCTACGAGCAGTACTTC,CASSQELAATYEQYF
TRBV5-1,TRBJ1-4,.,TRBD1,TGCGCCAGCAGCCCCCGGACAGGGAATAATGAAAAACTGTTTTTT,CASSPRTGNNEKLFF
TRBV12-3/TRBV12-4,TRBJ1-2,many,.,TGTGCCAGCAGTCTTCTTAACTATGGCTACACCTTC,CASSLLNYGYTF
TRBV20-1,TRBJ2-1,many,.,TGCAGTGCTAGTGGTGGGGCGTGGAGGTTAGAAAATGAGCAGTTCTTC,CSASGGAWRLENEQFF
TRBV5-1,TRBJ2-5,.,TRBD2,TGCGCCAGCAGCGGCGGGACTAAAAGAGAGACCCAGTACTTC,CASSGGTKRETQYF
TRBV7-2,TRBJ2-4,few,TRBD2,TGTGCCAGCAGCTTAGCTGGACTAGCGGGGAAAAACATTCAGTACTTC,CASSLAGLAGKNIQYF
TRBV7-3,TRBJ2-7,few,TRBD2,TGTGCCAGCAGCCCACGGGGGGTCTACGAGCAGTACTTC,CASSPRGVYEQYF
TRBV2,TRBJ2-7,.,TRBD1,TGTGCCAGCAGTCGGACAGGGGGCGGTGAGCAGTACTTC,CASSRTGGGEQYF
TRBV20-1,TRBJ2-5,few,TRBD2,TGCAGTGCCAACGGGATGGCTAGCGGACAAGAGACCCAGTACTTC,CSANGMASGQETQYF
TRBV12-3/TRBV12-4,TRBJ1-5,few,TRBD1,TGTGCCAGCAGTTTCAGGGGGGCTTATAGCAATCAGCCCCAGCATTTT,CASSFRGAYSNQPQHF